A selection of T cell receptor beta chains follows, all from one sample in a study of technical replicates of blood from several donors. Some clones are missing from TCRdb's copy, which holds only in-frame ones; the method was immunoSEQ multiplex PCR. The data contain under 85,000 clones, just under 97% of them singletons. The sequenced material came from T cells isolated from PBMCs. The source is a human donor in good health. Both conserved end residues are part of each CDR3. The order of the fields is D gene, V gene, J gene, clone size, CDR3 DNA, CDR3 protein. The D gene is left open where the match is weak. Only part of the rows carry a size: once, few, many, or a class if the clone is expanded.

D: TRBD2
V: TRBV5-1
J: TRBJ2-3
size: .
DNA: TGCGCCAGCAGCTTGGGGACTAGCGGGGGGTACCTCACAGATACGCAGTATTTT
CDR3: CASSLGTSGGYLTDTQYF

D: .
V: TRBV2
J: TRBJ1-5
size: .
DNA: TGTGCCAGCAGTTGGGCCATGGGGGCCATGAGCAATCAGCCCCAGCATTTT
CDR3: CASSWAMGAMSNQPQHF

D: .
V: TRBV5-1
J: TRBJ2-7
size: .
DNA: TGCGCCAGCAGCCTGGACGGCTACGAGCAGTACTTC
CDR3: CASSLDGYEQYF

D: .
V: TRBV2
J: TRBJ1-6
size: .
DNA: TGTGCCAGTGAAGACGGGACTGGCGGGGCCTATAATTCACCCCTCCACTTT
CDR3: CASEDGTGGAYNSPLHF

D: TRBD1
V: TRBV5-5
J: TRBJ1-1
size: .
DNA: TGTGCCAGCAGCCCCTTACAGGGGGCTGTAACTGAAGCTTTCTTT
CDR3: CASSPLQGAVTEAFF

D: .
V: TRBV5-6
J: TRBJ1-5
size: .
DNA: TGTGCCAGCAGCTTGGTTTCGGGGGGTCAGTTTCAGCCCCAGCATTTT
CDR3: CASSLVSGGQFQPQHF

D: TRBD1
V: TRBV6-5
J: TRBJ2-5
size: .
DNA: TGTGCCGGGGGGACAGGGTTGACCCAGTACTTC
CDR3: CAGGTGLTQYF

D: .
V: TRBV18
J: TRBJ2-2
size: .
DNA: TGTGCCAGCTCACCCGGTACGAACACCGGGGAGCTGTTTTTT
CDR3: CASSPGTNTGELFF

D: TRBD2
V: TRBV5-4
J: TRBJ2-7
size: .
DNA: TGTGCCAGCAGCCTGAGCGGGAGCCGCTCCTACGAGCAGTACTTC
CDR3: CASSLSGSRSYEQYF

D: .
V: TRBV6-1
J: TRBJ2-5
size: .
DNA: TGTGCCAGCAGACAGACCCAAGAGACCCAGTACTTC
CDR3: CASRQTQETQYF

D: TRBD2
V: TRBV29-1
J: TRBJ2-1
size: .
DNA: TGCAGCGTGGAGGGCACATTAGGACTAGCGGGGGGGCAGTCCTACAATGAGCAGTTCTTC
CDR3: CSVEGTLGLAGGQSYNEQFF

D: TRBD2
V: TRBV5-1
J: TRBJ2-3
size: .
DNA: TGCGCCAGCAGCCCCCAACTAGCGGGAGGCTCTGGCACAGATACGCAGTATTTT
CDR3: CASSPQLAGGSGTDTQYF

D: .
V: TRBV10-1
J: TRBJ1-5
size: .
DNA: TGCGCCAGCGAAACATCTCGGGTTTATAGCAATCAGCCCCAGCATTTT
CDR3: CASETSRVYSNQPQHF

D: .
V: TRBV7-7
J: TRBJ2-7
size: .
DNA: TGTGCCAGCAGCTTATCTACGGGAGAAGTGGTCTACGAGCAGTACTTC
CDR3: CASSLSTGEVVYEQYF

D: .
V: TRBV21-1
J: TRBJ1-2
size: .
DNA: TGTGCCAGCAGCAAACGACAGAAAACTAACTATGGCTACACCTTC
CDR3: CASSKRQKTNYGYTF

D: TRBD2
V: TRBV5-1
J: TRBJ2-3
size: .
DNA: TGCGCCAGCAGCTTGGTTGGACTAGCGCGGGAATACACAGATACGCAGTATTTT
CDR3: CASSLVGLAREYTDTQYF

D: .
V: TRBV7-8
J: TRBJ2-5
size: .
DNA: TGTGCCAGCAGCCCGTCGCGGACAAAGTACCAAGAGACCCAGTACTTC
CDR3: CASSPSRTKYQETQYF

D: TRBD2
V: TRBV5-8
J: TRBJ2-5
size: .
DNA: TGTGCCAGCAGCTTGGAGACTAGCAGAGAGACCCAGTACTTC
CDR3: CASSLETSRETQYF

D: .
V: TRBV5-1
J: TRBJ1-5
size: .
DNA: TGCGCCAGCAGCCTACAGGGTAGCAGCAATCAGCCCCAGCATTTT
CDR3: CASSLQGSSNQPQHF

D: .
V: TRBV7-6
J: TRBJ2-5
size: .
DNA: TGTGCCAGCAGCTTAGGGGAGATGAGGGAGTTGGCGGAGACCCAGTACTTC
CDR3: CASSLGEMRELAETQYF

D: TRBD2
V: TRBV6-5
J: TRBJ2-2
size: .
DNA: TGTGCCAGCAGTTACTCTCCTAGCGGGAACACCGGGGAGCTGTTTTTT
CDR3: CASSYSPSGNTGELFF

D: .
V: TRBV11-3
J: TRBJ1-2
size: .
DNA: TGTGCCAGCAGCTTAGATCGAACAGGAATTTATGGCTACACCTTC
CDR3: CASSLDRTGIYGYTF

D: TRBD1
V: TRBV7-6
J: TRBJ2-5
size: .
DNA: TGTGCCAGCAGTTTCTCTGGCGGCAGGGGGCTTTTCGAGACCCAGTACTTC
CDR3: CASSFSGGRGLFETQYF

D: TRBD1
V: TRBV9
J: TRBJ1-1
size: .
DNA: TGTGCCAGCAGCGTAATGACAGGGAGTACTGAAGCTTTCTTT
CDR3: CASSVMTGSTEAFF

D: TRBD1
V: TRBV7-6
J: TRBJ1-2
size: .
DNA: TGTGCCAGCAGTTCCCGGACAGGGGATGGCTACACCTTC
CDR3: CASSSRTGDGYTF

D: TRBD2
V: TRBV6-1
J: TRBJ2-1
size: .
DNA: TGTGCCAGCAGGGATAGCGGGAGAGGCGCTGAGCAGTTCTTC
CDR3: CASRDSGRGAEQFF

D: .
V: TRBV2
J: TRBJ2-2
size: once
DNA: TGTGCCAGCAAAGGAGACAGGGAGAAGGCGGGGACCGGGGAGCTGTTTTTT
CDR3: CASKGDREKAGTGELFF

D: TRBD1
V: TRBV5-6
J: TRBJ2-7
size: .
DNA: TGTGCCAGCAGCTGGGGACAGGGCCACGAGCAGTACTTC
CDR3: CASSWGQGHEQYF

D: TRBD2
V: TRBV5-6
J: TRBJ2-3
size: few
DNA: TGTGCCAGCAGCGACGGGACTAGCGGCACAGATACGCAGTATTTT
CDR3: CASSDGTSGTDTQYF

D: .
V: TRBV4-1
J: TRBJ1-3
size: .
DNA: TGCGCCAGCAGCCAAGGGCCAGGATCCTACTCTGGAAACACCATATATTTT
CDR3: CASSQGPGSYSGNTIYF

D: TRBD1
V: TRBV9
J: TRBJ1-1
size: .
DNA: TGTGCCAGCAGCGTAGTCTGGGACAGCACTGAAGCTTTCTTT
CDR3: CASSVVWDSTEAFF

D: TRBD2
V: TRBV7-3
J: TRBJ2-2
size: once
DNA: TGTGCCAGCAGCCTCCTAGCGGGGGGACTGAACACCGGGGAGCTGTTTTTT
CDR3: CASSLLAGGLNTGELFF

D: TRBD1
V: TRBV7-6
J: TRBJ2-7
size: .
DNA: TGTGCCAGCAGTTACCGGACAGGGGGCTGGTACGAGCAGTACTTC
CDR3: CASSYRTGGWYEQYF

D: .
V: TRBV11-2
J: TRBJ1-3
size: .
DNA: TGTGCCAGCAGCTTAGCGTTTACAGCCAACACCATATATTTT
CDR3: CASSLAFTANTIYF

D: TRBD1
V: TRBV5-1
J: TRBJ2-3
size: .
DNA: TGCGCCAGCCGGGCCGGAAACAGGGGGCAAGCAGATACGCAGTATTTT
CDR3: CASRAGNRGQADTQYF